The source of this TCR beta chain is a study of blood T cell repertoires in COVID-19. Study summary: The origin of the acute and convalescent COVID-19 samples was the United States, Italy and Spain. The cDNA or gDNA used as material had been derived from T cells, B-cell-depleted T cells, or PBMCs.

Germline-derived CDR1 and CDR2 are ENHRY and SYGVKD. This CDR3 region has 14 residues. V shed 7 bases and J 6 bases; nucleotides not matched to a gene: 9. Original processing methods: Reference gene primers were amplified, and this amplification served to estimate nucleated cell counts. Sequenced by immunoSEQ multiplex PCR; TCRdb stores in-frame clones only, minus some. D and trimming were read from the DNA, whereas the V and J calls and clone size are those reported in that table. The sample contains some 70,000 clones, 60% to 80% of which appear only once. The V call is TRBV10-3, the J call TRBJ1-2; TRBD1 agrees at 9 bases. This sequence originates from a human donor in a cohort sampled during active COVID-19. The sequencing input was peripheral blood. The CDR3 region is CAINYRDRDHGYTF. The CDR3 DNA is TGTGCCATCAATTACCGGGACAGGGACCATGGCTACACCTTC.